The sequence of this T cell receptor (beta chain) was determined in a study of T cell responses to AZD1222 COVID-19 vaccine. Findings and caveats of the study: Vaccination with two AZD1222 doses was followed by a rise in Spike-specific TCR breadth and depth. Most donors were white British and more were female, and clonal diversity was possibly underestimated. Sampled repertoires all dated from after the peak T cell response. Seropositivity was recorded at baseline in only six AZD1222 recipients.

To note about this clone: What it recognizes is unknown.

The repertoire was sequenced with immunoSEQ multiplex PCR; TCRdb's copy has only in-frame clones and lacks some. Counted here are roughly 49,000 clones, 87% occurring once; the ten biggest clones make up under 3.5%. Trimming took off 1 base at V and 1 base at J, with 6 bases between the two ends. This CDR3 has 14 residues. Germline CDR1 LNHNV, CDR2 YYDKDF (reference sequence). The TCR originated in an adult who received the AZD1222 COVID-19 vaccine. The sample in question was peripheral blood, obtained 28 days after the second AZD1222 dose. J is TRBJ2-3 and V is TRBV15; no definite D call. The CDR3 loop is CATSRGGGTDTQYF. In DNA, the CDR3 is TGTGCCACCAGCAGAGGCGGCGGCACAGATACGCAGTATTTT.